This T cell receptor (beta chain) was sequenced during a study of T cells of healthy individuals. TCRdb re-called the 5' RACE reads through MiXCR, storing one row per CDR3 protein. This sample has fewer than 90,000 distinct CDR3 sequences, with roughly 5% found just once. The germline V and J ends were trimmed by 7 bases and 11 bases, with 18 bases remaining between them. The CDR3 spans 13 residues. The germline V gene has CDR1 LGHNT and CDR2 FRNRAP. This clonotype was seen many times. The rearrangement joins TRBV12-5 to TRBJ1-5; D perhaps matches TRBD1 (6 bases). The sequence derives from a female donor in good health. The CDR3: CASAIPGAEAQHF. CDR3 in DNA: TGTGCTAGTGCCATCCCGGGGGCGGAGGCCCAGCATTTT.